This T cell receptor (beta chain) stems from a study of cytomegalovirus exposure and HLA in healthy donors. This clone was counted once. Germline CDR1 SGDLS, CDR2 YYNGEE. V shed 3 bases and J shed 1 base, with 14 bases lying between them. There are 16 residues in the CDR3. TCRdb's copy holds only in-frame clones and misses some; the assay was immunoSEQ multiplex PCR. The sample records 150,000 to 160,000 clones, less than 90% being singletons. The sequenced material came from PBMCs. The chain carries TRBV9 and TRBJ2-1; D ambiguous. This clonotype was sampled from a man aged 18 to 30 in good health and CMV-seropositive. The CDR3: CASSALGAPSYNEQFF. For the CDR3, the DNA is TGTGCCAGCAGCGCCCTGGGCGCCCCGTCCTACAATGAGCAGTTCTTC.